These T cell receptor beta chains were read from a single sample in a study of siplizumab effects on memory and regulatory T cells. Profiled with immunoSEQ multiplex PCR; TCRdb holds only in-frame clones, not every one. Of roughly 92,000 clones in the sample, over 90% are singletons; the top ten hold around 1.5%. Sequenced input: non-Treg CD4+ T cells sorted from blood. Receptors originate from a human donor in good health. Both conserved end residues are part of each CDR3. A D gene is named only where the DNA matches it firmly. Clone size is shown for a subset of rows, as once, few, many or a class of expanded clone.

clone_size: -; v_call: TRBV15; d_call: -; j_call: TRBJ1-5; cdr3_aa: CATSSGGPSNQPQHF; cdr3_nt: TGTGCCACCAGCAGCGGGGGCCCTAGCAATCAGCCCCAGCATTTT
clone_size: -; v_call: TRBV18; d_call: -; j_call: TRBJ2-5; cdr3_aa: CASSQTSPQETQYF; cdr3_nt: TGTGCCAGCTCACAGACATCACCCCAAGAGACCCAGTACTTC
clone_size: -; v_call: TRBV5-1; d_call: TRBD1; j_call: TRBJ1-2; cdr3_aa: CASSPAPGTGEFFGGYTF; cdr3_nt: TGCGCCAGCAGCCCAGCCCCTGGGACAGGGGAATTTTTTGGTGGCTACACCTTC
clone_size: once; v_call: TRBV5-6; d_call: TRBD2; j_call: TRBJ2-7; cdr3_aa: CASSLPAGAASYEQYF; cdr3_nt: TGTGCCAGCAGCTTGCCGGCGGGAGCTGCGTCCTACGAGCAGTACTTC
clone_size: once; v_call: TRBV10-2; d_call: -; j_call: TRBJ2-7; cdr3_aa: CASRNTGVTTYEQYF; cdr3_nt: TGCGCCAGCAGAAATACGGGGGTAACGACCTACGAGCAGTACTTC
clone_size: -; v_call: TRBV18; d_call: -; j_call: TRBJ2-3; cdr3_aa: CASSPIDAQYF; cdr3_nt: TGTGCCAGCTCACCAATAGATGCGCAGTATTTT
clone_size: -; v_call: TRBV7-6; d_call: -; j_call: TRBJ1-4; cdr3_aa: CASSLKGLDTEKLFF; cdr3_nt: TGTGCCAGCAGCTTAAAAGGTCTAGACACGGAAAAACTGTTTTTT
clone_size: -; v_call: TRBV2; d_call: TRBD1; j_call: TRBJ2-3; cdr3_aa: CASSDPPGTGLITDTQYF; cdr3_nt: TGTGCCAGCAGTGATCCCCCCGGGACAGGCCTGATCACAGATACGCAGTATTTT
clone_size: -; v_call: TRBV27; d_call: TRBD1; j_call: TRBJ1-1; cdr3_aa: CASSSSGTGAQKEAFF; cdr3_nt: TGTGCCAGCAGTTCATCCGGGACAGGGGCCCAAAAAGAAGCTTTCTTT
clone_size: -; v_call: TRBV5-4; d_call: TRBD2; j_call: TRBJ2-1; cdr3_aa: CASSLGLAVISSYNEQFF; cdr3_nt: TGTGCCAGCAGCTTGGGACTAGCGGTTATCAGCTCCTACAATGAGCAGTTCTTC
clone_size: -; v_call: TRBV6-5; d_call: TRBD1; j_call: TRBJ1-1; cdr3_aa: CASSTGGQGEAFF; cdr3_nt: TGTGCCAGCAGTACGGGGGGACAGGGGGAAGCTTTCTTT
clone_size: -; v_call: TRBV7-9; d_call: -; j_call: TRBJ2-1; cdr3_aa: CASSSNGSSYNEQFF; cdr3_nt: TGTGCCAGCAGCTCCAACGGGAGCTCCTACAATGAGCAGTTCTTC
clone_size: -; v_call: TRBV6-5; d_call: -; j_call: TRBJ2-1; cdr3_aa: CASGGGNSYNEQFF; cdr3_nt: TGTGCCAGCGGAGGGGGCAACTCCTACAATGAGCAGTTCTTC
clone_size: -; v_call: TRBV11-2; d_call: -; j_call: TRBJ2-5; cdr3_aa: CASSVRETQYF; cdr3_nt: TGTGCCAGCAGCGTCCGAGAGACCCAGTACTTC
clone_size: -; v_call: TRBV5-8; d_call: TRBD2; j_call: TRBJ2-5; cdr3_aa: CASSSPIAGLWETQYF; cdr3_nt: TGTGCCAGCAGCTCCCCAATAGCGGGACTTTGGGAGACCCAGTACTTC
clone_size: -; v_call: TRBV6-1; d_call: -; j_call: TRBJ2-7; cdr3_aa: CATTAYEQYF; cdr3_nt: TGTGCCACCACAGCCTACGAGCAGTACTTC
clone_size: -; v_call: TRBV29-1; d_call: TRBD2; j_call: TRBJ2-1; cdr3_aa: CSVSGGRAESYNEQFF; cdr3_nt: TGCAGCGTGAGCGGCGGGAGGGCCGAGTCCTACAATGAGCAGTTCTTC
clone_size: -; v_call: TRBV5-6; d_call: TRBD2; j_call: TRBJ2-1; cdr3_aa: CASSLIDWGGRGNEQFF; cdr3_nt: TGTGCCAGCAGCTTGATCGATTGGGGCGGGAGGGGCAATGAGCAGTTCTTC
clone_size: -; v_call: TRBV5-1; d_call: TRBD1; j_call: TRBJ2-1; cdr3_aa: CASSLGQSYNEQFF; cdr3_nt: TGCGCCAGCAGCCTGGGACAGTCCTACAATGAGCAGTTCTTC
clone_size: once; v_call: TRBV6-1; d_call: TRBD1; j_call: TRBJ2-4; cdr3_aa: CAIRDSLAKNIQYF; cdr3_nt: TGTGCCATTAGGGACAGCCTAGCCAAAAACATTCAGTACTTC
clone_size: -; v_call: TRBV5-1; d_call: -; j_call: TRBJ2-2; cdr3_aa: CAGSPVPYSQAPTGELFF; cdr3_nt: TGCGCCGGATCGCCCGTTCCTTATAGTCAGGCCCCCACCGGGGAGCTGTTTTTT
clone_size: -; v_call: TRBV2; d_call: TRBD2; j_call: TRBJ2-1; cdr3_aa: CASSDATSGSSYNEQFF; cdr3_nt: TGTGCCAGCAGTGATGCGACTAGCGGTAGCTCCTACAATGAGCAGTTCTTC
clone_size: -; v_call: TRBV29-1; d_call: -; j_call: TRBJ2-3; cdr3_aa: CSTTGRRGDTDTQYF; cdr3_nt: TGCAGCACTACGGGACGGCGGGGCGACACAGATACGCAGTATTTT
clone_size: -; v_call: TRBV30; d_call: TRBD1; j_call: TRBJ2-1; cdr3_aa: CAWSPGTGGFDEQFF; cdr3_nt: TGTGCCTGGAGTCCCGGGACAGGGGGCTTCGATGAGCAGTTCTTC
clone_size: -; v_call: TRBV30; d_call: -; j_call: TRBJ1-1; cdr3_aa: CAWSAKGPAGVDTEAFF; cdr3_nt: TGTGCCTGGAGTGCCAAAGGGCCGGCGGGAGTCGACACTGAAGCTTTCTTT
clone_size: -; v_call: TRBV29-1; d_call: -; j_call: TRBJ2-3; cdr3_aa: CSVRSLKGTDTQYF; cdr3_nt: TGCAGCGTCCGATCCTTGAAGGGAACAGATACGCAGTATTTT
clone_size: -; v_call: TRBV28; d_call: -; j_call: TRBJ1-2; cdr3_aa: CASSLPGEYGYTF; cdr3_nt: TGTGCCAGCAGTTTACCAGGGGAGTACGGCTACACCTTC
clone_size: -; v_call: TRBV19; d_call: TRBD1; j_call: TRBJ1-2; cdr3_aa: CASSDAGTAPYGYTF; cdr3_nt: TGTGCCAGTAGTGATGCCGGGACAGCCCCCTATGGCTACACCTTC
clone_size: -; v_call: TRBV28; d_call: -; j_call: TRBJ1-5; cdr3_aa: CASSSPGSNQPQHF; cdr3_nt: TGTGCCAGCAGTTCCCCCGGAAGCAATCAGCCCCAGCATTTT
clone_size: -; v_call: TRBV19; d_call: -; j_call: TRBJ2-7; cdr3_aa: CASGESGPPYEQYF; cdr3_nt: TGTGCCAGTGGGGAAAGTGGACCCCCCTACGAGCAGTACTTC
clone_size: -; v_call: TRBV18; d_call: -; j_call: TRBJ2-7; cdr3_aa: CASSPQGNLYEQYF; cdr3_nt: TGTGCCAGCTCACCGCAGGGAAACCTCTACGAGCAGTACTTC
clone_size: -; v_call: TRBV28; d_call: -; j_call: TRBJ2-7; cdr3_aa: CASTPSRWDGNYEQYF; cdr3_nt: TGTGCCAGCACCCCATCCCGATGGGACGGGAACTACGAGCAGTACTTC
clone_size: once; v_call: TRBV2; d_call: -; j_call: TRBJ2-5; cdr3_aa: CASSGSGPGENQETQYF; cdr3_nt: TGTGCCAGCAGTGGGTCGGGCCCGGGAGAGAACCAAGAGACCCAGTACTTC
clone_size: -; v_call: TRBV7-9; d_call: -; j_call: TRBJ1-2; cdr3_aa: CASSLYNYGYTF; cdr3_nt: TGTGCCAGCAGCTTATATAACTATGGCTACACCTTC
clone_size: -; v_call: TRBV5-1; d_call: -; j_call: TRBJ1-1; cdr3_aa: CASSLEWGEGTEAFF; cdr3_nt: TGCGCCAGCAGCTTGGAATGGGGGGAGGGCACTGAAGCTTTCTTT
clone_size: -; v_call: TRBV5-1; d_call: -; j_call: TRBJ1-1; cdr3_aa: CASSQSTGNTEAFF; cdr3_nt: TGCGCCAGCAGCCAGTCGACGGGGAACACTGAAGCTTTCTTT
clone_size: -; v_call: TRBV7-9; d_call: -; j_call: TRBJ2-7; cdr3_aa: CASSDPGAVPSYEQYF; cdr3_nt: TGTGCCAGCAGCGATCCAGGGGCCGTACCCTCCTACGAGCAGTACTTC
clone_size: -; v_call: TRBV28; d_call: -; j_call: TRBJ1-6; cdr3_aa: CASSNFRSSNSPLHF; cdr3_nt: TGTGCCAGCAGTAACTTCAGGAGCTCAAATTCACCCCTCCACTTT
clone_size: once; v_call: TRBV2; d_call: TRBD2; j_call: TRBJ2-1; cdr3_aa: CASSTGGRAGEQFF; cdr3_nt: TGTGCCAGCAGTACGGGCGGGAGGGCCGGTGAGCAGTTCTTC
clone_size: -; v_call: TRBV25-1; d_call: TRBD1; j_call: TRBJ2-2; cdr3_aa: CASRKTGIDTGELFF; cdr3_nt: TGTGCCAGCAGAAAGACAGGGATAGACACCGGGGAGCTGTTTTTT
clone_size: -; v_call: TRBV5-1; d_call: -; j_call: TRBJ2-7; cdr3_aa: CASSLRAQGSSYEQYF; cdr3_nt: TGCGCCAGCAGCTTAAGGGCTCAGGGGAGCTCCTACGAGCAGTACTTC
clone_size: -; v_call: TRBV6-1; d_call: TRBD1; j_call: TRBJ2-7; cdr3_aa: CASSPGQGISEQYF; cdr3_nt: TGTGCCAGCAGTCCGGGACAGGGGATCTCCGAGCAGTACTTC